These T cell receptor beta chains were read from a single sample in a study of blood T cell repertoires in COVID-19. Sequenced by immunoSEQ multiplex PCR; TCRdb stores in-frame clones only, minus some. Of about 83,000 clones in the sample, 70% to 90% are singletons; the top ten hold 8%. The sequenced material came from peripheral blood. Source of these receptors: a man aged 80 or over with active or convalescent COVID-19. The CDR3 runs from the conserved cysteine through the conserved F or W. D genes are given only for firm matches. Size values are once, few and many counts, or a class for expanded clones, and some rows have none.

>TRBJ2-1|TRBV6-5|.|.
TGTGCCAGCAGAGAGGGCGGAACCAATGAGCAGTTCTTC
CASREGGTNEQFF
>TRBJ2-3|TRBV5-1|TRBD1|.
TGCGCCAGCCTTAATACAGGGGCGGCAGATACGCAGTATTTT
CASLNTGAADTQYF
>TRBJ2-5|TRBV7-2|.|.
TGTGCCAGCAGCTTAGTCGGTATCGAGACCCAGTACTTC
CASSLVGIETQYF
>TRBJ2-1|TRBV6-2/TRBV6-3|TRBD1|.
TGTGCCAGCAGCACTCAGGGGGTTGGTACTGGTGAGCAGTTCTTC
CASSTQGVGTGEQFF
>TRBJ2-5|TRBV2|TRBD2|.
TGTGCCAGCAGTGAAACTCTAGCGGGCGATAAGACCCAGTACTTC
CASSETLAGDKTQYF
>TRBJ2-5|TRBV4-2|.|.
TGTGCCAGCAGCCAAGATCAGACGGGGGAGACCCAGTACTTC
CASSQDQTGETQYF
>TRBJ2-2|TRBV27|.|.
TGTGCCAGCAGTCCCCTGGACAGAGACACCGGGGAGCTGTTTTTT
CASSPLDRDTGELFF
>TRBJ1-6|TRBV6-1|.|.
TGTGCCAGCAGTGAAGGGGTACAGGGAAACTCACCCCTCCACTTT
CASSEGVQGNSPLHF
>TRBJ2-2|TRBV28|TRBD1|.
TGTGCCAGCAGAGGCCGACTTGGGACAGGGGACACCGGGGAGCTGTTTTTT
CASRGRLGTGDTGELFF
>TRBJ1-2|TRBV19|TRBD1|.
TGTGCCAGTAGTTCAACCGGGACAGGGGGCCGCGGCTACACCTTC
CASSSTGTGGRGYTF
>TRBJ2-2|TRBV27|.|.
TGTGCCAGCAGTTTATTGGTCCGGGTTGTGGGGGAGCTGTTTTTT
CASSLLVRVVGELFF
>TRBJ1-2|TRBV12-3/TRBV12-4|.|once
TGTGCCAGCAGCACCGGCGGGAACTATGGCTACACCTTC
CASSTGGNYGYTF
>TRBJ1-6|TRBV6-5|.|.
TGTGCCAGCACCCGACAGGATAATTCACCCCTCCACTTT
CASTRQDNSPLHF